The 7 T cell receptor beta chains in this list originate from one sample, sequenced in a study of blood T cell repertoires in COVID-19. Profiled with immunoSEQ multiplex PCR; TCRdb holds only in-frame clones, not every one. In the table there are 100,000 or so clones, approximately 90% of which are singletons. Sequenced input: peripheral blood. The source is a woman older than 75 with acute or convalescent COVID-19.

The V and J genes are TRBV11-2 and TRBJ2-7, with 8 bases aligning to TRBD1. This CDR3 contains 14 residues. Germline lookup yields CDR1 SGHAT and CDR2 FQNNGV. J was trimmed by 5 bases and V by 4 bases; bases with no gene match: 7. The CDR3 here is CASSWAGGANEQYF. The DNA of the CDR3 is TGTGCCAGCAGCTGGGCAGGGGGCGCGAACGAGCAGTACTTC.

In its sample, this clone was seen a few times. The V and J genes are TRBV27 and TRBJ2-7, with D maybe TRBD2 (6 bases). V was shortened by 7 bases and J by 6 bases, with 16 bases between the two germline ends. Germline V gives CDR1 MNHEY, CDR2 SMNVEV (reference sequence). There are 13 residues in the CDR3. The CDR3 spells CASTGGGRAEQYF. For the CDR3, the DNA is TGTGCCAGCACCGGGGGTGGCAGGGCCGAGCAGTACTTC.

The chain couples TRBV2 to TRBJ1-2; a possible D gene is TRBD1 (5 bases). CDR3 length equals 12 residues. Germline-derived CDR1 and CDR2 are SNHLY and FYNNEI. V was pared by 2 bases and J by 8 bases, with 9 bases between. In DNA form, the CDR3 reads TGTGCCAGCAGTGAATGGGGGGAAGGCTACACCTTC. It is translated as CASSEWGEGYTF.

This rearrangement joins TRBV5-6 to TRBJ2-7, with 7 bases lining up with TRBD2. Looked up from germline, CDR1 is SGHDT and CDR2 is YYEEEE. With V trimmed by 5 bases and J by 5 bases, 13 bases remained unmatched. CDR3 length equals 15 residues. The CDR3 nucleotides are TGTGCCAGCAGTCTGGAGGCTTGGGCGGGGGACGAGCAGTACTTC. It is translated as CASSLEAWAGDEQYF.

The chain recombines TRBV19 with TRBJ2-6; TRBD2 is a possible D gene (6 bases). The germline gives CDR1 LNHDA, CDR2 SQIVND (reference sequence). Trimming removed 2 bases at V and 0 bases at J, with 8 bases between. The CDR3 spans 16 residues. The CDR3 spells CASSIMRGSGANVLTF. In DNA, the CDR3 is TGTGCCAGTAGTATAATGCGGGGCTCTGGGGCCAACGTCCTGACTTTC. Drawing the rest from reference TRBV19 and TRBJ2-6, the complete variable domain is DGGITQSPKYLFRKEGQNVTLSCEQNLNHDAMYWYRQDPGQGLRLIYYSQIVNDFQKGDIAEGYSVSREKKESFPLTVTSAQKNPTAFYLCASSIMRGSGANVLTFGAGSRLTVL.

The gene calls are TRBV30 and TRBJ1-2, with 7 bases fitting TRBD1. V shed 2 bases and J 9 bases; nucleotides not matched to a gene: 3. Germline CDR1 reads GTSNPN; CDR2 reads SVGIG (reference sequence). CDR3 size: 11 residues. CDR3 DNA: TGTGCCTGGAGTCGGGACAGCCGCTACACCTTC. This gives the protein CAWSRDSRYTF.

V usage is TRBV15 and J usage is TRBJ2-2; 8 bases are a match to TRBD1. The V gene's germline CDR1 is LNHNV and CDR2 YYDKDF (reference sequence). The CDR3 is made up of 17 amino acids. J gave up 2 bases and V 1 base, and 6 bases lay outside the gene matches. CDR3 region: CATSRGQGTSNTGELFF. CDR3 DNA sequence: TGTGCCACCAGCAGAGGACAGGGGACCTCAAACACCGGGGAGCTGTTTTTT.